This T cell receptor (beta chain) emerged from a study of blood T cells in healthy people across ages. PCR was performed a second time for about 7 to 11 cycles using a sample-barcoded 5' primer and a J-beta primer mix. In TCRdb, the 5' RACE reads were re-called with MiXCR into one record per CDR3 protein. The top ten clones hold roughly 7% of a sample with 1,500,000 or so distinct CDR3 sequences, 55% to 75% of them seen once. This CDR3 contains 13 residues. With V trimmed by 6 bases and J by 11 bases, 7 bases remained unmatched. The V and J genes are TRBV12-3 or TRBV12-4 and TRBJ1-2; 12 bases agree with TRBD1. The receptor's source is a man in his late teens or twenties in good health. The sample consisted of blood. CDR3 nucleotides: TGTGCCAGCAGCCCCGGGACAGGGGGCGCGTACACCTTC. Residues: CASSPGTGGAYTF.